The 29 T cell receptor beta chains listed next were all sequenced from one sample in a study of vaccination effects on CD4 cells after COVID-19. Antigens for these TCRs are unknown. The data were produced by immunoSEQ multiplex PCR, yet TCRdb's version contains in-frame clones alone and is incomplete. The sample includes roughly 41,000 clones, about 70% of them seen just once. The culture ran for about 10 days, and then CD4+ T cells were isolated. The vaccine given was either BNT162b2 or mRNA-1273, in two doses. The specimen comprised CD4+ T cells from PBMCs cultured without peptide, sampled after COVID-19 vaccination. Every receptor here comes from a human donor who received a COVID-19 vaccine.

This rearrangement joins TRBV7-9 to TRBJ2-5, with 8 nucleotides matching TRBD2. After removal of 3 bases from V and 4 bases from J, the junction contained 10 bases not matched to a gene. The CDR3 loop spans 16 amino acids. Looked up from germline, CDR1 is SEHNR and CDR2 is FQNEAQ (reference sequence). The CDR3 loop reads CASSFSSGGLGETQYF. DNA of the CDR3: TGTGCCAGCAGCTTCTCAAGCGGGGGTTTGGGAGAGACCCAGTACTTC.

This sequence joins TRBV5-1 and TRBJ2-3; the D gene is possibly TRBD2 (5 bases). Trimming removed 2 bases at V and 4 bases at J, with 14 bases between. Germline CDR1 SGHRS, CDR2 YFSETQ. CDR3 length: 15 residues. CDR3 loop: CASSFSGKEADTQYF. CDR3 DNA sequence: TGCGCCAGCAGCTTTTCCGGGAAGGAGGCAGATACGCAGTATTTT.

This clone showed up just once. The chain combines TRBV5-1 with TRBJ2-3, with D perhaps TRBD1 (5 bases). This CDR3 region has 15 residues. Germline CDR1 is SGHRS and CDR2 is YFSETQ. V lost 4 bases, J lost 2 bases, and 14 bases lay in between. This chain's CDR3 is CASSLSDTITDTQYF. For the CDR3, the DNA is TGCGCCAGCAGCCTCTCGGACACTATCACAGATACGCAGTATTTT.

The chain uses TRBV27 and TRBJ2-7; 8 bases are shared with TRBD1. This CDR3 has 13 amino acids. V dropped 5 bases and J dropped 6; count of bases not matched to a gene: 6. Germline lookup yields CDR1 MNHEY and CDR2 SMNVEV (reference sequence). The CDR3 here is CASSGQGEGEQYF. CDR3 nucleotides: TGTGCCAGCAGTGGACAGGGAGAAGGCGAGCAGTACTTC.

V is TRBV6-5 and J is TRBJ2-7; D gene unclear. Trimming pared 5 bases from V and 0 bases from J, leaving 14 bases between. Germline CDR1 reads MNHEY; CDR2 reads SVGAGI. The CDR3 runs to 15 residues. The CDR3 DNA is TGTGCCAGCAGTCGCAATATCCAAAGCTCCTACGAGCAGTACTTC. The encoded protein is CASSRNIQSSYEQYF.

This clone was recorded only once. This chain connects TRBV2 to TRBJ2-2, with D perhaps TRBD2 (6 bases). The V gene's germline CDR1 is SNHLY and CDR2 FYNNEI. Trimming pared 6 bases from V and 7 bases from J, leaving 9 bases between. The CDR3 covers 12 residues. CDR3 in amino acids: CASRRDFGELFF. DNA for the CDR3: TGTGCCAGCAGGAGGGACTTCGGGGAGCTGTTTTTT.

J is TRBJ1-2 and V is TRBV3-1 (or the pseudogene TRBV3-2); D gene uncertain. V lost 4 bases to trimming and J lost 4 bases, with 10 bases between them. Germline V gene lookup returns CDR1 LGHDT and CDR2 YNNKEL (reference sequence). The CDR3 runs 13 residues. The CDR3 nucleotides read TGTGCCAGCAGCCCGGACGGAGGCTATGGCTACACCTTC. Residues: CASSPDGGYGYTF.

This chain joins TRBV5-4 and TRBJ2-7; 8 positions match TRBD2. Germline assignment: CDR1 SGHNT and CDR2 YYREEE (reference sequence). Trimming took 9 bases from V and 0 from J; bases not matched to a gene: 5. The CDR3 runs 13 residues. The CDR3 spells CAIGLAGSYEQYF. DNA for the CDR3: TGTGCCATAGGACTAGCAGGCTCCTACGAGCAGTACTTC. Variable domain in full (rest from reference TRBV5-4 and TRBJ2-7): ETGVTQSPTHLIKTRGQQVTLRCSSQSGHNTVSWYQQALGQGPQFIFQYYREEENGRGNFPPRFSGLQFPNYSSELNVNALELDDSALYLCAIGLAGSYEQYFGPGTRLTVT.

The CDR3 nucleotides read TGTGCCAGCAGTTACTCGACAAAGGGGGGTTACACTGAAGCTTTCTTT. Amino acids: CASSYSTKGGYTEAFF. This rearrangement joins TRBV6-5 to TRBJ1-1; the D gene is possibly TRBD1 (6 bases). Trimming removed 0 bases from V and 3 bases from J, with 14 bases in between. Per germline, CDR1 MNHEY and CDR2 SVGAGI. The CDR3 length is 16 residues.

The J gene is TRBJ2-3, the V gene TRBV27; no clear D. V was cut by 4 bases and J by 2 bases, with 13 bases left in between. The CDR3 loop spans 15 amino acids. The germline CDR1 and CDR2 sequences are MNHEY and SMNVEV (reference sequence). CDR3 in DNA: TGTGCCAGCAGTTCCCCTTTACGAAACACAGATACGCAGTATTTT. It is translated as CASSSPLRNTDTQYF.

This clone showed up just a few times. V usage is TRBV10-3 and J usage is TRBJ1-5; TRBD1 aligns across 7 bases. The germline V gene has CDR1 ENHRY and CDR2 SYGVKD. CDR3 length: 13 amino acids. With 6 bases clipped from V and 5 bases from J, the junction kept 4 bases outside the gene matches. CDR3 loop: CAIRGDRDQPQHF. DNA for the CDR3: TGTGCCATCAGGGGGGACAGAGATCAGCCCCAGCATTTT.

The chain carries TRBV5-1 and TRBJ2-7; D perhaps matches TRBD1 (5 bases). The CDR3 extends over 12 amino acids. Trimming took 4 bases from V and 2 from J, leaving 7 bases between them. Germline values: CDR1 SGHRS, CDR2 YFSETQ. CDR3 sequence reads: CASSLTAYEQYF. The CDR3, as DNA: TGCGCCAGCAGCCTGACAGCCTACGAGCAGTACTTC.

The chain is built from TRBV5-4 and TRBJ2-1, with 10 bases identical to TRBD1. Germline CDR1 is SGHNT and CDR2 is YYREEE (reference sequence). CDR3 length equals 15 residues. Trimming removed 4 bases from V and 1 base from J; junction bases left unmatched: 2. The CDR3: CASSRQGASYNEQFF. The CDR3 coding sequence is TGTGCCAGCAGCAGACAGGGGGCTTCCTACAATGAGCAGTTCTTC.

This clone was detected only a few times. This chain uses TRBV12-2 with TRBJ1-3. TRBV12-2 is labeled a pseudogene. CDR3 length equals 14 residues. In DNA form, the CDR3 reads TGTGCAAGTCTCCGCCCTGGTTCTGGAAACACCATATATTTT. Translated, it gives CASLRPGSGNTIYF.

The rearrangement uses TRBV10-3 and TRBJ2-2, with 7 bases identical to TRBD1. The ends lost 7 bases at V and 5 bases at J; junction bases unmatched: 4. Germline V gives CDR1 ENHRY, CDR2 SYGVKD. This CDR3 has 13 residues. The CDR3 DNA sequence: TGTGCCATCACCGTGACAGGGACCGGGGAGCTGTTTTTT. It specifies CAITVTGTGELFF.

The chain employs TRBV4-2 and TRBJ2-3, with D tentatively TRBD2 (6 bases). V lost 4 bases, J lost 4 bases, and 21 bases lay in between. Germline assignment: CDR1 LGHNA and CDR2 YNFKEQ. The CDR3 has 17 amino acids. The CDR3 region has the DNA TGTGCCAGCAGCCCCGGGGAGGCGGGGCGCAGGGCAGATACGCAGTATTTT. Translating gives CASSPGEAGRRADTQYF.

This chain joins TRBV7-2 and TRBJ2-7; 12 nucleotides line up with TRBD2. This CDR3 contains 16 residues. Per the germline V gene, CDR1 is SGHTA and CDR2 is FQGNSA. Trimming took 3 bases from V and 1 from J; bases not matched to a gene: 4. For the CDR3, the DNA is TGTGCCAGCAGCTTGGCTAGCGGGGGGGCGTCCTACGAGCAGTACTTC. This translates into CASSLASGGASYEQYF.

J is TRBJ2-3 and V is TRBV15, with 10 bases that match TRBD1. The CDR3 length is 17 residues. CDR1 and CDR2 (germline): LNHNV, YYDKDF (reference sequence). Unmatched junction bases numbered 6, after V lost 2 bases and J lost 1 base. Written as DNA, the CDR3 is TGTGCCACCAGCAGACCTCCCGGGACAGGGGGCACAGATACGCAGTATTTT. Its translation is CATSRPPGTGGTDTQYF.

This sequence joins TRBV14 and TRBJ1-5, with a weak D call TRBD1 (5 bases). Trimming took 1 base from V and 7 from J, leaving 8 bases between them. Germline V gene lookup returns CDR1 SGHDN and CDR2 FVKESK. The CDR3 length is 13 residues. The CDR3 loop is CASSQGGPQPQHF. CDR3 nucleotides: TGTGCCAGCAGCCAAGGGGGCCCCCAGCCCCAGCATTTT.

The chain recombines TRBV7-6 with TRBJ1-4, with 9 bases aligning to TRBD1. V lost 5 bases to trimming and J lost 0 bases; unmatched junction nucleotides: 13. Germline V lookup: CDR1 SGHVS, CDR2 FNYEAQ. CDR3 length equals 19 residues. DNA for the CDR3: TGTGCCAGCAGCCCTAGGGTGTGGGACAGGGATGCAACTAATGAAAAACTGTTTTTT. Its translation: CASSPRVWDRDATNEKLFF. The variable domain in full, with the rest retrieved from reference TRBV7-6 and TRBJ1-4, is GAGVSQSPRYKVTKRGQDVALRCDPISGHVSLYWYRQALGQGPEFLTYFNYEAQQDKSGLPNDRFSAERPEGSISTLTIQRTEQRDSAMYRCASSPRVWDRDATNEKLFFGSGTQLSVL.

This chain uses TRBV11-2 with TRBJ2-7; D may be TRBD1 (6 bases). V lost 3 bases to trimming and J lost 2 bases, with 17 bases between them. The CDR3 extends over 16 amino acids. Germline CDR1 reads SGHAT; CDR2 reads FQNNGV. CDR3 DNA sequence: TGTGCCAGCAGCTTCTCGACAGGCCCCTCTACCTACGAGCAGTACTTC. The encoded protein is CASSFSTGPSTYEQYF.

This clone was observed a few times. V is TRBV7-7 and J is TRBJ2-2, with 7 bases aligning to TRBD2. V trimming: 2 bases; J trimming: 3 bases; junction bases outside the gene matches: 0. This CDR3 has 14 amino acids. Germline V CDR1 and CDR2: SSHAT, FNYEAQ (reference sequence). CDR3: CASSLRGDTGELFF. CDR3 bases: TGTGCCAGCAGCTTACGGGGGGACACCGGGGAGCTGTTTTTT. Combining the CDR3 with reference TRBV7-7 and TRBJ2-2 gives the whole variable domain GAGVSQSPRYKVTKRGQDVTLRCDPISSHATLYWYQQALGQGPEFLTYFNYEAQPDKSGLPSDRFSAERPEGSISTLTIQRTEQRDSAMYRCASSLRGDTGELFFGEGSRLTVL.

The V call is TRBV6-6, the J call TRBJ2-7; 7 bases line up with TRBD1. The ends lost 1 base at V and 6 bases at J; junction bases unmatched: 3. CDR3 length equals 13 residues. Germline values: CDR1 MNHNY, CDR2 SVGAGI (reference sequence). The CDR3 nucleotides read TGTGCCAGCAGTTACTTAGGGGGCCGCGAGCAGTACTTC. This gives the protein CASSYLGGREQYF.

This clone has more than one count but fewer than ten. The V gene is TRBV19, the J gene TRBJ1-3; D perhaps matches TRBD1 (6 bases). The germline V gene encodes CDR1 LNHDA and CDR2 SQIVND (reference sequence). CDR3 size: 15 residues. Trimming took 3 bases from V and 3 from J, leaving 12 bases between them. The CDR3 coding sequence is TGTGCCAGTAGTATTGTGGGGGCGTATGGAAACACCATATATTTT. Translated: CASSIVGAYGNTIYF.

V gene TRBV10-3 combines with J gene TRBJ1-1; D uncertain. Germline lookup yields CDR1 ENHRY and CDR2 SYGVKD. This CDR3 spans 13 amino acids. The V end lost 4 bases, the J end lost 0 bases, and 6 bases lay between the germline ends. As DNA, the CDR3 is TGTGCCATCAGTGTTCAGGTGAACACTGAAGCTTTCTTT. Its translation is CAISVQVNTEAFF.

J is TRBJ1-5 and V is TRBV6-5; 9 positions match TRBD1. Germline V gene lookup returns CDR1 MNHEY and CDR2 SVGAGI. CDR3 size: 15 residues. With V trimmed by 6 bases and J by 7 bases, 10 bases remained unmatched. The CDR3, as DNA: TGTGCCAGCAGGGCCGGGACAGGGATGGAGCAGCCCCAGCATTTT. It encodes CASRAGTGMEQPQHF.

The chain joins TRBV6-4 to TRBJ1-1, with D tentatively TRBD1 (6 bases). The CDR3 consists of 13 residues. Trimming cost V 5 bases and J 2 bases, with 9 bases left between them. Germline V gene sequence: CDR1 MRHNA, CDR2 SNTAGT. CDR3 sequence reads: CASSRTANTEAFF. Here the CDR3 DNA reads TGTGCCAGCAGTCGGACAGCCAACACTGAAGCTTTCTTT.

The V gene is TRBV11-2, the J gene TRBJ1-6; tentatively, D is TRBD1 (6 bases). V was cut by 5 bases and J by 5 bases, with 13 bases left in between. The CDR3 covers 15 residues. CDR1 and CDR2 from the germline V gene are SGHAT and FQNNGV. The CDR3 reads CASSLTDSNNSPLHF. CDR3 DNA: TGTGCCAGCAGCCTCACGGACAGTAATAATTCACCCCTCCACTTT.

Only a few counts were recorded for this clone. One end of the junction does not line up with germline, which may come from a read error. V is TRBV2 and J is TRBJ2-2; unclear D gene. The CDR3 consists of 12 residues. CDR1 SNHLY and CDR2 FYNNEI come from the germline V gene. The DNA of the CDR3 is TGTGCCAGCAGGGAAGACACCGGGGAGCTGTTTTTT. Residues: CASREDTGELFF.